These 2 T cell receptor beta chains came from one sample sequenced in a study of shared clonotypes between healthy human individuals. Data came from immunoSEQ multiplex PCR; TCRdb stores just in-frame clones and leaves some out. The sample consists of 2,100,000 or so clones, approximately 94% of them appearing once. The sequencing input was naive CD4+ T cells sorted from blood. Subset defined: CD45RA+ positively selected. These receptors originate from a man aged 18 to 29 in good health.

CDR3 in amino acids: CASRQISNYGYTF. The CDR3 DNA reads TGTGCGTCGAGACAAATCTCTAACTATGGCTACACCTTC. The chain recombines TRBV6-5 with TRBJ1-2, with D unresolved. The germline V gene encodes CDR1 MNHEY and CDR2 SVGAGI. The CDR3 totals 13 residues.

V usage is TRBV5-6 and J usage is TRBJ2-4; 8 positions agree with TRBD2. This CDR3 region has 19 residues. The V gene end was trimmed by 3 bases and the J gene end by 0 bases; junction bases not matched to a gene: 14. Germline V lookup: CDR1 SGHDT, CDR2 YYEEEE. The CDR3 coding sequence is TGTGCCAGCAGCTCAGCTTATGGGAAGCGGGAGCTAGCCAAAAACATTCAGTACTTC. Residues: CASSSAYGKRELAKNIQYF.